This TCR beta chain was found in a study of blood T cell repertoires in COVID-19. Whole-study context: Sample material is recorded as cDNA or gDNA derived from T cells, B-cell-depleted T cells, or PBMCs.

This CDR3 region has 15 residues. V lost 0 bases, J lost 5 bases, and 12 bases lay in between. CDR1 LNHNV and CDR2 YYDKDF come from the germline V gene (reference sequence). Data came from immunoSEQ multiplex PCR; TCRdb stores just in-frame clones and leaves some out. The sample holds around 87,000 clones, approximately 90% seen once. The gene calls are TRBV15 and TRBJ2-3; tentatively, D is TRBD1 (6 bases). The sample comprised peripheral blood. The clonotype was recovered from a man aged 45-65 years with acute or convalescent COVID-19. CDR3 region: CATSRENRAQDTQYF. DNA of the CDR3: TGTGCCACCAGCAGAGAGAACAGGGCTCAAGATACGCAGTATTTT.